A selection of T cell receptor beta chains follows, all from one sample in a study of blood T cell repertoires in COVID-19. Only in-frame clones appear in the TCRdb table, and some are missing; sequencing was by immunoSEQ multiplex PCR. The top ten clones hold about 7.8% of a sample with about 83,000 clones, around 87% of them seen once. Sequenced: peripheral blood. The source of these receptors is an older man with active or convalescent COVID-19. Both conserved end residues are part of each CDR3. The D gene is left open where the match is weak. Clone size is not always given. Where it is, it says once, few, many or a class for expanded clones.

d_call: NA
cdr3_length: 17
j_call: TRBJ1-2
v_call: TRBV4-1
clone_size: NA
cdr3_nt: TGCGCCAGCAGCCAAGATAAGGGGCGCAGGGTGAACTATGGCTACACCTTC
cdr3_aa: CASSQDKGRRVNYGYTF

d_call: NA
cdr3_length: 15
j_call: TRBJ1-5
v_call: TRBV21-1
clone_size: NA
cdr3_nt: TGTGCCAGCAACACGATCGGACACTCGAATCAGCCCCAGCATTTT
cdr3_aa: CASNTIGHSNQPQHF

d_call: TRBD1
cdr3_length: 15
j_call: TRBJ1-1
v_call: TRBV5-1
clone_size: NA
cdr3_nt: TGCGCCAGCAGCTCGGGGGACAGGGTGGTCTTTGAAGCTTTCTTT
cdr3_aa: CASSSGDRVVFEAFF

d_call: NA
cdr3_length: 14
j_call: TRBJ1-1
v_call: TRBV11-3
clone_size: few
cdr3_nt: TGTGCCAGCAGTCCCAGGGGACGCCCCACTGAAGCTTTCTTT
cdr3_aa: CASSPRGRPTEAFF

d_call: TRBD1
cdr3_length: 15
j_call: TRBJ1-3
v_call: TRBV18
clone_size: NA
cdr3_nt: TGTGCCAGCTCACCGGACAGGACCGGCGGAAACACCATATATTTT
cdr3_aa: CASSPDRTGGNTIYF

d_call: TRBD2
cdr3_length: 15
j_call: TRBJ2-3
v_call: TRBV7-2
clone_size: NA
cdr3_nt: TGTGCCAGCAGCCTATCTAGCGGGGCCACAGATACGCAGTATTTT
cdr3_aa: CASSLSSGATDTQYF

d_call: NA
cdr3_length: 16
j_call: TRBJ1-1
v_call: TRBV19
clone_size: NA
cdr3_nt: TGTGCCAGTAGTATGACCCCGGGCAGGGGGAACACTGAAGCTTTCTTT
cdr3_aa: CASSMTPGRGNTEAFF

d_call: TRBD1
cdr3_length: 14
j_call: TRBJ2-5
v_call: TRBV2
clone_size: NA
cdr3_nt: TGTGCCAGCAGCCGGGACAGGGGCGGGGAGACCCAGTACTTC
cdr3_aa: CASSRDRGGETQYF

d_call: NA
cdr3_length: 15
j_call: TRBJ1-5
v_call: TRBV28
clone_size: NA
cdr3_nt: TGTGCCAGCATCTCAGACCCGGGGTATAATCAGCCCCAGCATTTT
cdr3_aa: CASISDPGYNQPQHF

d_call: NA
cdr3_length: 16
j_call: TRBJ2-1
v_call: TRBV5-6
clone_size: NA
cdr3_nt: TGTGCCAGCACCTTCAGGAGGGGTAGGGGAGGCAATGAGCAGTTCTTC
cdr3_aa: CASTFRRGRGGNEQFF

d_call: NA
cdr3_length: 15
j_call: TRBJ1-2
v_call: TRBV18
clone_size: NA
cdr3_nt: TGTGCCAGCTCGGAGACAGGAGCCCTTAACTATGGCTACACCTTC
cdr3_aa: CASSETGALNYGYTF

d_call: NA
cdr3_length: 16
j_call: TRBJ2-1
v_call: TRBV7-3
clone_size: NA
cdr3_nt: TGTGCCAGCAGCCCTTCTCTGGGCCATGGGTACAATGAGCAGTTCTTC
cdr3_aa: CASSPSLGHGYNEQFF

d_call: NA
cdr3_length: 14
j_call: TRBJ1-4
v_call: TRBV30
clone_size: NA
cdr3_nt: TGTGCCTGGAGTGTAATTTCAGGCAGGCAAAAACTGTTTTTT
cdr3_aa: CAWSVISGRQKLFF

d_call: NA
cdr3_length: 14
j_call: TRBJ1-2
v_call: TRBV6-5
clone_size: NA
cdr3_nt: TGTGCCAGCAGGATCCAAGACAGGTACTATGGCTACACCTTC
cdr3_aa: CASRIQDRYYGYTF

d_call: TRBD1
cdr3_length: 14
j_call: TRBJ2-3
v_call: TRBV5-5
clone_size: NA
cdr3_nt: TGTGCCAGCAGCTGGGGGACAGGGACAGATACGCAGTATTTT
cdr3_aa: CASSWGTGTDTQYF

d_call: TRBD1
cdr3_length: 16
j_call: TRBJ1-5
v_call: TRBV6-2/TRBV6-3
clone_size: NA
cdr3_nt: TGTGCCAGCAGTTACTGGACAGGGTATGACAATCAGCCCCAGCATTTT
cdr3_aa: CASSYWTGYDNQPQHF

d_call: NA
cdr3_length: 11
j_call: TRBJ1-2
v_call: TRBV29-1
clone_size: NA
cdr3_nt: TGCAGCGCCGAGGGCGGGGGGGAATACACCTTC
cdr3_aa: CSAEGGGEYTF

d_call: TRBD1
cdr3_length: 15
j_call: TRBJ2-3
v_call: TRBV6-5
clone_size: NA
cdr3_nt: TGTGCCAGCAGGTCCGGGACAGGCTACCCATATACGCAGTATTTT
cdr3_aa: CASRSGTGYPYTQYF

d_call: NA
cdr3_length: 13
j_call: TRBJ2-3
v_call: TRBV6-5
clone_size: NA
cdr3_nt: TGTGCCAGCAGTAAACTCTACACAGATACGCAGTATTTT
cdr3_aa: CASSKLYTDTQYF

d_call: NA
cdr3_length: 14
j_call: TRBJ1-6
v_call: TRBV6-5
clone_size: NA
cdr3_nt: TGTGCCAGCAGTCCGGGACGGGGGAATTCACCCCTCCACTTT
cdr3_aa: CASSPGRGNSPLHF

d_call: TRBD2
cdr3_length: 12
j_call: TRBJ2-1
v_call: TRBV6-5
clone_size: NA
cdr3_nt: TGTGCCAGCAGTACTAGCGGGAGGGCCTGGTTCTTC
cdr3_aa: CASSTSGRAWFF

d_call: NA
cdr3_length: 14
j_call: TRBJ1-6
v_call: TRBV7-9
clone_size: NA
cdr3_nt: TGTGCCAGCAGCTTAGGAGGCCTCGGTTCACCCCTCCACTTT
cdr3_aa: CASSLGGLGSPLHF

d_call: TRBD2
cdr3_length: 17
j_call: TRBJ2-3
v_call: TRBV6-1
clone_size: NA
cdr3_nt: TGTGCCAGCAGTGAACGCCGGGTAGCGGGGGGGTTAGATACGCAGTATTTT
cdr3_aa: CASSERRVAGGLDTQYF

d_call: TRBD1
cdr3_length: 16
j_call: TRBJ1-1
v_call: TRBV7-3
clone_size: NA
cdr3_nt: TGTGCCAGCAGCTCCCAGGGGGGCGTTGGGCTCACTGAAGCTTTCTTT
cdr3_aa: CASSSQGGVGLTEAFF

d_call: NA
cdr3_length: 14
j_call: TRBJ2-5
v_call: TRBV19
clone_size: NA
cdr3_nt: TGTGCCAGTAGTATAGAAGGTCGGAGAGAGACCCAGTACTTC
cdr3_aa: CASSIEGRRETQYF

d_call: TRBD1
cdr3_length: 15
j_call: TRBJ1-1
v_call: TRBV25-1
clone_size: NA
cdr3_nt: TGTGCCAGCAGTGAATTTAGGGGGCGGAACACTGAAGCTTTCTTT
cdr3_aa: CASSEFRGRNTEAFF

d_call: TRBD1
cdr3_length: 15
j_call: TRBJ1-5
v_call: TRBV19
clone_size: NA
cdr3_nt: TGTGCCAGTACTCAGGGGGCGCGATACAATCAGCCCCAGCATTTT
cdr3_aa: CASTQGARYNQPQHF

d_call: NA
cdr3_length: 12
j_call: TRBJ1-1
v_call: TRBV6-6
clone_size: NA
cdr3_nt: TGTGCCAGCAGTCCCCAGGACACTGAAGCTTTCTTT
cdr3_aa: CASSPQDTEAFF

d_call: TRBD1
cdr3_length: 15
j_call: TRBJ1-2
v_call: TRBV28
clone_size: once
cdr3_nt: TGTGCCAGCAGACCCGGGACAGCACAGAACTATGGCTACACCTTC
cdr3_aa: CASRPGTAQNYGYTF

d_call: TRBD1
cdr3_length: 14
j_call: TRBJ1-1
v_call: TRBV5-1
clone_size: NA
cdr3_nt: TGCGCCAGCAGCCCGAGACAGGGGGGCACTGAAGCTTTCTTT
cdr3_aa: CASSPRQGGTEAFF

d_call: TRBD1
cdr3_length: 15
j_call: TRBJ1-2
v_call: TRBV28
clone_size: NA
cdr3_nt: TGTGCCAGCAGTCGTCAAGGGACAGGAGTTGGGTTGGACACCTTC
cdr3_aa: CASSRQGTGVGLDTF

d_call: NA
cdr3_length: 16
j_call: TRBJ2-6
v_call: TRBV7-9
clone_size: once
cdr3_nt: TGTGCCAGCAGCCCTAGAGTCATCTCTGGGGCCAACGTCCTGACTTTC
cdr3_aa: CASSPRVISGANVLTF

d_call: NA
cdr3_length: 15
j_call: TRBJ2-1
v_call: TRBV7-9
clone_size: once
cdr3_nt: TGTGCCAGCAGCTTAGTAGCGACGCCGAACAATGAGCAGTTCTTC
cdr3_aa: CASSLVATPNNEQFF

d_call: NA
cdr3_length: 15
j_call: TRBJ1-5
v_call: TRBV19
clone_size: NA
cdr3_nt: TGTGCCAGTAGTCAGTACTCGTCCCCTCGGGAGCCCCAGCATTTT
cdr3_aa: CASSQYSSPREPQHF

d_call: TRBD1
cdr3_length: 14
j_call: TRBJ1-4
v_call: TRBV14
clone_size: few
cdr3_nt: TGTGCCAGCAGACAGGACAGGGGTTGTGAAAAACTGTTTTTT
cdr3_aa: CASRQDRGCEKLFF

d_call: NA
cdr3_length: 14
j_call: TRBJ1-2
v_call: TRBV6-2/TRBV6-3
clone_size: once
cdr3_nt: TGTGCCAGCAGTTTACGACAGTCTGGTACTGGCTACACCTTC
cdr3_aa: CASSLRQSGTGYTF

d_call: NA
cdr3_length: 16
j_call: TRBJ1-6
v_call: TRBV4-1
clone_size: NA
cdr3_nt: TGCGCCAGCAGCCAAGAAAAGGCGGCTCGCTATTCACCCCTCCACTTT
cdr3_aa: CASSQEKAARYSPLHF

d_call: NA
cdr3_length: 13
j_call: TRBJ1-4
v_call: TRBV19
clone_size: NA
cdr3_nt: TGTGCCAGTAGCGTAGGACAGCCCGAAAAACTGTTTTTT
cdr3_aa: CASSVGQPEKLFF

d_call: TRBD2
cdr3_length: 13
j_call: TRBJ2-1
v_call: TRBV6-5
clone_size: NA
cdr3_nt: TGTGCCAGCAGTTACTCGCGGGAGAATGAGCAGTTCTTC
cdr3_aa: CASSYSRENEQFF

d_call: NA
cdr3_length: 14
j_call: TRBJ1-4
v_call: TRBV5-1
clone_size: few
cdr3_nt: TGCGCCAGCAGCTACTATGCAGGGGATGAAAAACTGTTTTTT
cdr3_aa: CASSYYAGDEKLFF

d_call: NA
cdr3_length: 16
j_call: TRBJ2-3
v_call: TRBV5-1
clone_size: NA
cdr3_nt: TGCGCCAGCAGCTTCACTCCCACAGAACGCACAGATACGCAGTATTTT
cdr3_aa: CASSFTPTERTDTQYF

d_call: TRBD1
cdr3_length: 13
j_call: TRBJ1-6
v_call: TRBV7-9
clone_size: NA
cdr3_nt: TGTGCCAGCAGCACGGACAGGGACTCACCCCTCCACTTT
cdr3_aa: CASSTDRDSPLHF

d_call: NA
cdr3_length: 19
j_call: TRBJ2-6
v_call: TRBV9
clone_size: NA
cdr3_nt: TGTGCCAGCAGCCCACGACCCGGGACACCAGGGGCTGGGGCCAACGTCCTGACTTTC
cdr3_aa: CASSPRPGTPGAGANVLTF

d_call: NA
cdr3_length: 14
j_call: TRBJ1-2
v_call: TRBV3-1/TRBV3-2
clone_size: NA
cdr3_nt: TGTGCCAGCAGCCAAGACAGTCCTGTATATGGCTACACCTTC
cdr3_aa: CASSQDSPVYGYTF

d_call: NA
cdr3_length: 14
j_call: TRBJ1-2
v_call: TRBV2
clone_size: NA
cdr3_nt: TGTGCCAGCAGTGAAGAGAGTGGGTCTGGAGTCTACACCTTC
cdr3_aa: CASSEESGSGVYTF